Presented here are 31 T cell receptor beta chains from one specimen sequenced in a study of CD8 T cells in Susac syndrome. cDNA came from 0.5 to 1 ug RNA primed by random hexamers. TCRdb re-called the immunoSEQ multiplex PCR reads with MiXCR, one entry per CDR3 protein. The sample lists approximately 300,000 distinct CDR3 sequences, around 89% occurring once. The material sequenced was CD8+ T cells from PBMCs. The receptors derive from a human donor with multiple sclerosis.

This chain connects TRBV4-1 to TRBJ1-2; 9 bases agree with TRBD1. Per the germline V gene, CDR1 is MGHRA and CDR2 is YSYEKL. This CDR3 is 15 amino acids long. The J segment lost 9 bases and the V segment lost 6 bases, leaving 14 bases of the junction unmatched. The CDR3 nucleotides are TGCGCCAGCAGACATTACGACAGGGGGGGGCCTAGCTACACCTTC. Translated, it gives CASRHYDRGGPSYTF.

This chain links TRBV15 with TRBJ2-1, with D perhaps matching TRBD2 (5 bases). The CDR3 totals 10 residues. The germline V and J ends were trimmed by 8 bases and 7 bases, with 6 bases remaining between them. CDR1 is LNHNV, CDR2 YYDKDF, per germline (reference sequence). The CDR3 is CATGENEQFF. CDR3 bases: TGTGCCACCGGGGAGAATGAGCAGTTCTTC.

This sequence joins TRBV6-5 and TRBJ2-7; 10 bases align to TRBD1. Germline V gene lookup returns CDR1 MNHEY and CDR2 SVGAGI. There are 15 residues in the CDR3. V trimming: 0 bases; J trimming: 5 bases; junction bases outside the gene matches: 4. Written as DNA, the CDR3 is TGTGCCAGCAGTTACTCCGGGGACAGGGGCAACGAGCAGTACTTC. Amino acid sequence: CASSYSGDRGNEQYF.

The gene calls are TRBV7-9 and TRBJ2-5; no definite D call. Germline V gene sequence: CDR1 SEHNR, CDR2 FQNEAQ (reference sequence). Trimming left V 8 bases short and J 0 bases short, with 10 bases between. The length of the CDR3 is 13 residues. The CDR3 nucleotides are TGTGCCAGCCGCCCCTCGTACCAAGAGACCCAGTACTTC. Its protein product is CASRPSYQETQYF.

The chain has TRBV6-4 and TRBJ2-1; 7 nucleotides line up with TRBD2. V gave up 2 bases and J gave up 6 bases; unmatched junction bases: 7. The CDR3 consists of 15 residues. Germline CDR1 reads MRHNA; CDR2 reads SNTAGT. The CDR3 DNA reads TGTGCCAGCAGTGACGGGGCGGGAGATAGCAATGAGCAGTTCTTC. Translating gives CASSDGAGDSNEQFF.

The chain recombines TRBV4-2 with TRBJ2-7, with 11 bases fitting TRBD2. The CDR3 has 17 residues. V lost 4 bases and J lost 6; bases outside the gene matches: 14. Germline lookup yields CDR1 LGHNA and CDR2 YNFKEQ. CDR3 nucleotide sequence: TGTGCCAGCAGCCGGGGGGTGACTAGCGGGGAGGGGAGCGAGCAGTACTTC. As protein: CASSRGVTSGEGSEQYF.

The gene calls are TRBV7-9 and TRBJ1-2, with 9 nucleotides matching TRBD1. V trimming: 5 bases; J trimming: 3 bases; junction bases outside the gene matches: 4. Germline lookup yields CDR1 SEHNR and CDR2 FQNEAQ (reference sequence). This CDR3 region has 14 residues. The DNA of the CDR3 is TGTGCCAGCAGCCAATGGACAGGGGACTATGGCTACACCTTC. It codes for CASSQWTGDYGYTF.

The gene calls are TRBV28 and TRBJ1-4; weak D call: TRBD1 (6 bases). Germline lookup yields CDR1 MDHEN and CDR2 SYDVKM. The length of the CDR3 is 13 residues. Between the trimmed V and J ends, which lost 8 bases and 7 bases, there was a span of 14 bases. The CDR3 sequence: CASLTPGAEKLFF. The CDR3 coding sequence is TGTGCCAGCCTTACCCCAGGGGCTGAAAAACTGTTTTTT. Complete variable domain (other parts from reference TRBV28 and TRBJ1-4): DVKVTQSSRYLVKRTGEKVFLECVQDMDHENMFWYRQDPGLGLRLIYFSYDVKMKEKGDIPEGYSVSREKKERFSLILESASTNQTSMYLCASLTPGAEKLFFGSGTQLSVL.

Notes on this clonotype: Lacking the conserved final phenylalanine or tryptophan, this CDR3 likely reflects a read error. The V gene is TRBV12-3 or TRBV12-4, the J gene TRBJ1-5; unclear D gene. This CDR3 spans 15 amino acids. The ends were cut back, 6 bases at V and 3 bases at J, with 15 bases in the middle. This chain's CDR3 is CASSLTPAPNQPQHV. CDR3 DNA: TGTGCCAGCAGCTTGACTCCTGCTCCCAATCAGCCCCAGCATGTT.

This clonotype was seen once. The chain is built from TRBV23-1 and TRBJ2-6, with D unclear. TRBV23-1 is an ORF, with its function uncertain. This CDR3 contains 19 residues. The germline V and J ends were trimmed by 0 bases and 0 bases, with 15 bases remaining between them. The CDR3, as DNA: TGCGCCAGCAGTCAATCGGATAGGAAACTATTCTCTGGGGCCAACGTCCTGACTTTC. It yields the protein CASSQSDRKLFSGANVLTF.

This clonotype turned up a few times. V usage is TRBV7-3 and J usage is TRBJ1-5; the D is unclear. The CDR3 loop spans 17 amino acids. The V and J ends lost 2 bases and 2 bases respectively, with 16 bases between them. CDR1 is SGHTA and CDR2 is FQGTGA in the germline V gene. CDR3 nucleotides: TGTGCCAGCAGCTTATGTACCAGCGCCCGTCGCAATCAGCCCCAGCATTTT. This translates into CASSLCTSARRNQPQHF.

This clonotype is a singleton in its sample. The J gene is TRBJ1-2, the V gene TRBV20-1, with D perhaps matching TRBD1 (5 bases). The CDR3 runs 13 residues. The V gene lost 2 bases and the J gene lost 4 bases, with 11 bases spanning the gap. CDR1 is DFQATT and CDR2 is SNEGSKA in the germline V gene (reference sequence). The CDR3 DNA is TGCAGTGCTAGATCAGACGGGACCTATGGCTACACCTTC. Protein: CSARSDGTYGYTF.

This chain uses TRBV30 with TRBJ1-2; TRBD1 is a possible D gene (5 bases). The CDR3 has 11 residues. The germline CDR1 and CDR2 sequences are GTSNPN and SVGIG (reference sequence). V shed 0 bases and J shed 6 bases, with 5 bases lying between them. The CDR3 spells CAWSVGHGYTF. The CDR3 DNA reads as TGTGCCTGGAGTGTGGGGCATGGCTACACCTTC.

The chain carries TRBV7-9 and TRBJ2-4; a possible D gene is TRBD2 (5 bases). This CDR3 contains 14 residues. With 6 bases removed from V and 9 bases from J, the gap between germline ends came to 18 bases. CDR1 and CDR2 from the germline V gene are SEHNR and FQNEAQ (reference sequence). The CDR3 here is CASSPRDLTGIQYF. As DNA, the CDR3 is TGTGCCAGCAGTCCTCGGGATTTGACTGGCATTCAGTACTTC.

The genes are TRBV30 and TRBJ1-5, with TRBD1 as a possible D gene (6 bases). The CDR3 totals 13 residues. Germline assignment: CDR1 GTSNPN and CDR2 SVGIG (reference sequence). V lost 0 bases, J lost 5 bases, and 8 bases lay in between. The CDR3 nucleotides are TGTGCCTGGAGTGTAGGGGGTTATCAGCCCCAGCATTTT. It specifies CAWSVGGYQPQHF.

This chain joins TRBV4-3 and TRBJ2-2; 13 bases fit TRBD2. Germline trimming cut 1 base from V and 0 bases from J; bases unmatched to any gene: 11. The CDR3 loop spans 21 amino acids. The germline CDR1 and CDR2 sequences are LGHNA and YSLEER. Here the CDR3 DNA reads TGCGCCAGCAGCCAAGGCGTTGTGACTAGCGGGGGGACCGCGAACACCGGGGAGCTGTTTTTT. As protein: CASSQGVVTSGGTANTGELFF.

A note on this clonotype: Mismatch with germline at one junction end may stem from a read error. The chain employs TRBV7-9 and TRBJ1-4, with a tentative D call TRBD1 (5 bases). Germline loops: CDR1 SEHNR, CDR2 FQNEAQ (reference sequence). The CDR3 is 14 residues long. CDR3 coding DNA: TGTGCCAGCAGCCTAGCCGGGGCGAATGAAAAACTGTTTTTT. It encodes CASSLAGANEKLFF.

This clonotype was seen ten or more times. This CDR3 is CASSFGTGELFF. The CDR3 DNA sequence: TGTGCCAGCAGCTTTGGTACCGGGGAGCTGTTTTTT. The V gene is TRBV5-5, the J gene TRBJ2-2, with unresolved D. Germline V CDR1 and CDR2: SGHKS, YYEKEE (reference sequence). Trimming took off 2 bases at V and 5 bases at J, with 4 bases between the two ends. The CDR3 covers 12 residues.

The chain couples TRBV5-4 to TRBJ2-7; 9 nucleotides align to TRBD1. In germline, CDR1 is SGHNT, CDR2 YYREEE (reference sequence). With V trimmed by 4 bases and J by 4 bases, 6 bases remained unmatched. This CDR3 comprises 14 residues. In nucleotides, the CDR3 is TGTGCCAGCAGCCCCGGGACAGGGAAGTACGAGCAGTACTTC. This sequence encodes CASSPGTGKYEQYF. Based on the CDR3 plus reference TRBV5-4 and TRBJ2-7, the full variable domain is ETGVTQSPTHLIKTRGQQVTLRCSSQSGHNTVSWYQQALGQGPQFIFQYYREEENGRGNFPPRFSGLQFPNYSSELNVNALELDDSALYLCASSPGTGKYEQYFGPGTRLTVT.

This chain uses TRBV9 with TRBJ2-5, with D possibly called TRBD1 or TRBD2 (6 bases each). The CDR3 extends over 14 amino acids. Trimming left V 7 bases short and J 5 bases short, with 18 bases between. Germline V gene data show CDR1 as SGDLS and CDR2 as YYNGEE. CDR3 sequence: CASCGAGHGETQYF. The CDR3 bases are TGTGCCAGCTGCGGTGCGGGACATGGGGAGACCCAGTACTTC.

The chain joins TRBV4-1 to TRBJ2-5; D unclear. V was clipped by 1 base and J by 4 bases, with 10 bases between them. CDR1 MGHRA and CDR2 YSYEKL come from the germline V gene. This CDR3 is 14 amino acids long. The DNA for the CDR3 is TGCGCCAGCAGCCAAGTCCTGTCCGGAGAGACCCAGTACTTC. It codes for CASSQVLSGETQYF.

The V call is TRBV3-1, the J call TRBJ2-3; D ambiguous. This CDR3 is 13 amino acids long. From germline, CDR1 is LGHDT and CDR2 YNNKEL (reference sequence). Trimming removed 3 bases at V and 2 bases at J, with 6 bases between. CDR3 in amino acids: CASSQSSTDTQYF. The CDR3 DNA reads as TGTGCCAGCAGCCAGTCTTCCACAGATACGCAGTATTTT.

V gene TRBV12-3 or TRBV12-4 combines with J gene TRBJ2-6; unclear D gene. V was pared by 5 bases and J by 0 bases, with 14 bases between. This CDR3 comprises 17 residues. The CDR3 coding sequence is TGTGCCAGCAGTCCTACGCAAAAAAACTCTGGGGCCAACGTCCTGACTTTC. This sequence encodes CASSPTQKNSGANVLTF.

This clonotype appeared once. J is TRBJ2-1 and V is TRBV4-3, with TRBD2 matching over 9 bases. Germline V lookup: CDR1 LGHNA, CDR2 YSLEER. The V gene end was trimmed by 1 base and the J gene end by 3 bases; junction bases not matched to a gene: 1. This CDR3 comprises 15 residues. In DNA, the CDR3 is TGCGCCAGCAGCCAAGGGACTAGCGACTACAATGAGCAGTTCTTC. The encoded protein is CASSQGTSDYNEQFF.

V is TRBV12-3 or TRBV12-4 and J is TRBJ2-3; TRBD2 aligns across 9 bases. The CDR3 spans 15 residues. Unmatched junction bases numbered 4, after V lost 4 bases and J lost 2 bases. The CDR3 coding sequence is TGTGCCAGCAGTTATAGCGGGGGTATCACAGATACGCAGTATTTT. As protein: CASSYSGGITDTQYF.

This clonotype was recorded once. The CDR3 protein is CASSYRGYQETQYF. The CDR3 DNA sequence: TGTGCCAGCAGCTATAGGGGTTACCAAGAGACCCAGTACTTC. This rearrangement joins TRBV2 to TRBJ2-5, with a tentative D call TRBD1 (5 bases). V lost 6 bases and J lost 0, with 11 bases in between. The CDR3 has 14 amino acids. The V gene's germline CDR1 is SNHLY and CDR2 FYNNEI.

CDR3 sequence reads: CSASLVEYEQYF. The CDR3 DNA reads as TGCAGTGCTAGCCTCGTGGAATACGAGCAGTACTTC. This chain links TRBV20-1 with TRBJ2-7; D remains ambiguous. Germline assignment: CDR1 DFQATT and CDR2 SNEGSKA (reference sequence). This CDR3 spans 12 amino acids. V dropped 3 bases and J dropped 4 bases, with 10 bases sitting between them.

The rearrangement joins TRBV4-1 to TRBJ2-7; 7 nucleotides match TRBD1. Looked up from germline, CDR1 is MGHRA and CDR2 is YSYEKL. V lost 1 base and J lost 0; bases outside the gene matches: 12. The CDR3 has 18 amino acids. The CDR3 here is CASSQGKPGQQLSYEQYF. The CDR3 DNA follows: TGCGCCAGCAGCCAAGGTAAACCGGGACAGCAGCTCTCCTACGAGCAGTACTTC.

The table lists this clonotype with a count of one. This sequence joins TRBV29-1 and TRBJ1-2; possible D gene TRBD1, 6 bases. Trimming stripped 6 bases from V and 6 bases from J, with 14 bases between. CDR3 length equals 12 residues. Looked up from germline, CDR1 is SQVTM and CDR2 is ANQGSEA. The CDR3 spells CSVTTGRDGYTF. As DNA, the CDR3 is TGCAGCGTGACGACAGGCCGCGATGGCTACACCTTC.

This chain connects TRBV5-6 to TRBJ2-7; no clear D. The germline V and J ends were trimmed by 4 bases and 5 bases, with 13 bases remaining between them. The CDR3 has 13 residues. CDR1 is SGHDT, CDR2 YYEEEE, per germline. DNA for the CDR3: TGTGCCAGCAGCATAGGGTCGGGCAACGAGCAGTACTTC. Amino acid sequence: CASSIGSGNEQYF. The complete variable domain, with remaining parts taken from reference TRBV5-6 and TRBJ2-7, reads DAGVTQSPTHLIKTRGQQVTLRCSPKSGHDTVSWYQQALGQGPQFIFQYYEEEERQRGNFPDRFSGHQFPNYSSELNVNALLLGDSALYLCASSIGSGNEQYFGPGTRLTVT.

The V and J genes are TRBV12-3 or TRBV12-4 and TRBJ1-2; 7 bases map to TRBD1. With 2 bases clipped from V and 8 bases from J, the junction kept 8 bases outside the gene matches. This CDR3 has 14 residues. CDR3 loop: CASSLNLAGGGYTF. In DNA, the CDR3 is TGTGCCAGCAGTTTAAACCTCGCAGGGGGAGGCTACACCTTC.